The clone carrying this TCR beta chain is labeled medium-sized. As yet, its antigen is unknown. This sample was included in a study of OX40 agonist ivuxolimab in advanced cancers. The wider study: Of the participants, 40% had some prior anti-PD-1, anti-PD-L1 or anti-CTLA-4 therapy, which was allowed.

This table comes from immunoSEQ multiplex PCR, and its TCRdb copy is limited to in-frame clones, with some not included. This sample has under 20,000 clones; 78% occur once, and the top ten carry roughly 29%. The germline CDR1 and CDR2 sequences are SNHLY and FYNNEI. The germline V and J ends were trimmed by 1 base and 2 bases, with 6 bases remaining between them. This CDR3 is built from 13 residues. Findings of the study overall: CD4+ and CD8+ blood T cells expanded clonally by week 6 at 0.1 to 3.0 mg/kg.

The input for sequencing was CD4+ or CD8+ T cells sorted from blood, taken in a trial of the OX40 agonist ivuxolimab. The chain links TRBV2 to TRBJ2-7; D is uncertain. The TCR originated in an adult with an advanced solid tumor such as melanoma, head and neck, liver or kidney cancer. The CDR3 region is CASSEGLAYEQYF. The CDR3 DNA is TGTGCCAGCAGTGAAGGCTTAGCCTACGAGCAGTACTTC.